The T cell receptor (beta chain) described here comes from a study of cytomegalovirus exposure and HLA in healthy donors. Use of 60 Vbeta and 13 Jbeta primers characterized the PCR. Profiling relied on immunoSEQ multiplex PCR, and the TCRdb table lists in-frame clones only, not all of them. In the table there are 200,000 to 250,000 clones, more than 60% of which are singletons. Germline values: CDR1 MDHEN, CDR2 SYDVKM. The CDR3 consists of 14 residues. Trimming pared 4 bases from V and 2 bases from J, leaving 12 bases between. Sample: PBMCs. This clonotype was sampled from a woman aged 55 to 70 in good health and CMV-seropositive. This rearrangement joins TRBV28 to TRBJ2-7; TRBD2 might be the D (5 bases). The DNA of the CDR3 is TGTGCCAGCAGTTCCGGGGTGGCACCCTACGAGCAGTACTTC. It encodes CASSSGVAPYEQYF.